Below are 6 T cell receptor beta chains sequenced from a single sample in a study of OX40 agonist ivuxolimab in advanced cancers. This table comes from immunoSEQ multiplex PCR, and its TCRdb copy is limited to in-frame clones, with some not included. The sample consists of approximately 84,000 clones, 85% to 90% of them appearing once. The source was CD4+ or CD8+ T cells sorted from blood, collected in a trial of the OX40 agonist ivuxolimab. The receptors come from an adult with an advanced solid tumor such as melanoma, head and neck, liver or kidney cancer.

The chain uses TRBV27 and TRBJ2-2; a weak D match, TRBD2 (5 bases). The V gene lost 7 bases and the J gene lost 5 bases, with 14 bases spanning the gap. The CDR3 contains 14 residues. Germline lookup yields CDR1 MNHEY and CDR2 SMNVEV (reference sequence). CDR3 nucleotide sequence: TGTGCCAGCATCGGGTTGTCGGGGACCGGGGAGCTGTTTTTT. Translated, it gives CASIGLSGTGELFF.

In this sample, this clone turned up a few times. The genes are TRBV4-1 and TRBJ2-7, with 11 bases aligning to TRBD2. J was trimmed by 4 bases and V by 8 bases; bases with no gene match: 4. Per germline, CDR1 MGHRA and CDR2 YSYEKL. The CDR3 sequence is 13 residues long. The CDR3 coding sequence is TGCGCCAGCGGCAGACTAGCGGGGTACGAGCAGTACTTC. Protein: CASGRLAGYEQYF.

This sequence joins TRBV27 and TRBJ1-1; D is undetermined. The CDR3 length is 14 residues. V was pared by 5 bases and J by 6 bases, with 16 bases between. Looked up from germline, CDR1 is MNHEY and CDR2 is SMNVEV (reference sequence). The CDR3 DNA follows: TGTGCCAGCAGTCGATGGGTCAGAGGTTCTGAAGCTTTCTTT. Its protein is CASSRWVRGSEAFF.

This chain joins TRBV5-8 and TRBJ1-1; 10 bases align to TRBD1. V was pared by 4 bases and J by 5 bases, with 11 bases of the junction left unmatched. There are 16 residues in the CDR3. The germline V gene has CDR1 SGHTS and CDR2 YDEGEE. The CDR3 reads CASSKDRGLRGTEAFF. CDR3 nucleotide sequence: TGTGCCAGCAGCAAAGACAGGGGGCTACGTGGAACTGAAGCTTTCTTT.

This rearrangement joins TRBV27 to TRBJ2-2, with 10 nucleotides matching TRBD2. Germline lookup yields CDR1 MNHEY and CDR2 SMNVEV (reference sequence). With V trimmed by 0 bases and J by 7 bases, 14 bases remained unmatched. This CDR3 has 19 residues. The CDR3 here is CASSLSIWASGSGDGELFF. CDR3 nucleotides: TGTGCCAGCAGTTTATCTATTTGGGCTAGCGGGAGCGGGGACGGGGAGCTGTTTTTT.

The J gene is TRBJ2-3, the V gene TRBV27, with 7 bases fitting TRBD1. The V gene's germline CDR1 is MNHEY and CDR2 SMNVEV (reference sequence). With 6 bases clipped from V and 2 bases from J, the junction kept 14 bases outside the gene matches. The CDR3 length is 17 residues. CDR3 sequence: CASSLRAGTALTDTQYF. In nucleotides, the CDR3 is TGTGCCAGCAGCCTAAGAGCCGGGACAGCCCTCACAGATACGCAGTATTTT.